A selection of T cell receptor beta chains follows, all from one sample in a study of blood T cell repertoires in COVID-19. Generated by immunoSEQ multiplex PCR, the TCRdb table keeps only in-frame clones and is missing some. The table has about 200,000 clones, around 90% seen once; the top ten hold 0.5% to 0.55%. The sequencing sample was made of peripheral blood. The receptors derive from a man between 50 and 59 years old with acute or convalescent COVID-19. CDR3s include the opening cysteine and the closing phenylalanine or tryptophan. Fields, in order: clone size, J gene, D gene, V gene, CDR3 protein, CDR3 DNA. A D gene is named only where the DNA matches it firmly. Size tells how often a clone was seen (once, few, many) or the class of an expanded clone, and some rows leave it out.

abundance: once; j_gene: TRBJ2-1; d_gene: TRBD2; v_gene: TRBV13; CDR3aa: CASSPPGGRGNEQFF; CDR3nt: TGTGCCAGCAGCCCCCCGGGCGGGAGAGGGAATGAGCAGTTCTTC
abundance: .; j_gene: TRBJ2-3; d_gene: .; v_gene: TRBV7-9; CDR3aa: CASRLDGDTDTQYF; CDR3nt: TGTGCCAGCAGACTTGACGGAGACACAGATACGCAGTATTTT
abundance: .; j_gene: TRBJ1-4; d_gene: .; v_gene: TRBV28; CDR3aa: CASSLGGTLTANEKLFF; CDR3nt: TGTGCCAGCAGTTTAGGGGGGACTCTTACGGCTAATGAAAAACTGTTTTTT
abundance: .; j_gene: TRBJ2-7; d_gene: TRBD1; v_gene: TRBV3-1/TRBV3-2; CDR3aa: CASSQGFQGAVYEQYF; CDR3nt: TGTGCCAGCAGCCAAGGATTTCAGGGGGCCGTTTACGAGCAGTACTTC
abundance: once; j_gene: TRBJ1-6; d_gene: TRBD1; v_gene: TRBV6-5; CDR3aa: CASSLTGVDSPLHF; CDR3nt: TGTGCCAGCAGCCTAACAGGGGTCGATTCACCCCTCCACTTT
abundance: .; j_gene: TRBJ2-2; d_gene: .; v_gene: TRBV7-9; CDR3aa: CASSSGIAGELFF; CDR3nt: TGTGCCAGCAGTTCGGGAATCGCCGGGGAGCTGTTTTTT
abundance: .; j_gene: TRBJ2-7; d_gene: TRBD1; v_gene: TRBV10-3; CDR3aa: CAISAGQNFYEQYF; CDR3nt: TGTGCCATCAGTGCGGGACAGAATTTCTACGAGCAGTACTTC
abundance: .; j_gene: TRBJ1-2; d_gene: TRBD1; v_gene: TRBV15; CDR3aa: CATSGQDQGVYTF; CDR3nt: TGTGCCACCAGCGGCCAGGACCAGGGGGTCTACACCTTC
abundance: once; j_gene: TRBJ2-5; d_gene: TRBD2; v_gene: TRBV20-1; CDR3aa: CSASRGLGQETQYF; CDR3nt: TGCAGTGCTAGTCGCGGACTAGGCCAAGAGACCCAGTACTTC
abundance: .; j_gene: TRBJ1-4; d_gene: .; v_gene: TRBV18; CDR3aa: CASSPRDNHEKLFF; CDR3nt: TGTGCCAGCTCACCACGGGACAACCATGAAAAACTGTTTTTT
abundance: once; j_gene: TRBJ2-2; d_gene: .; v_gene: TRBV5-6; CDR3aa: CASSLRTGQGGLFF; CDR3nt: TGTGCCAGCAGCTTGCGGACCGGACAAGGCGGGCTGTTTTTT
abundance: .; j_gene: TRBJ1-2; d_gene: .; v_gene: TRBV28; CDR3aa: CASRLGSWGYTF; CDR3nt: TGTGCCAGCAGATTGGGGAGTTGGGGCTACACCTTC
abundance: .; j_gene: TRBJ1-4; d_gene: .; v_gene: TRBV28; CDR3aa: CASSTPGGAIEKLFF; CDR3nt: TGTGCCAGCAGTACCCCCGGGGGGGCAATAGAAAAACTGTTTTTT
abundance: .; j_gene: TRBJ1-1; d_gene: .; v_gene: TRBV28; CDR3aa: CASSLYRSNTEAFF; CDR3nt: TGTGCCAGCAGTTTATACAGGTCGAACACTGAAGCTTTCTTT
abundance: .; j_gene: TRBJ2-2; d_gene: .; v_gene: TRBV28; CDR3aa: CASGKGDRAGELFF; CDR3nt: TGTGCCAGCGGGAAGGGGGATCGGGCCGGGGAGCTGTTTTTT
abundance: .; j_gene: TRBJ2-5; d_gene: .; v_gene: TRBV24-1; CDR3aa: CATSDPQGQETQYF; CDR3nt: TGTGCCACCAGTGACCCACAGGGTCAAGAGACCCAGTACTTC
abundance: .; j_gene: TRBJ1-6; d_gene: .; v_gene: TRBV2; CDR3aa: CASSETGIHSPLHF; CDR3nt: TGTGCCAGCAGTGAGACGGGTATACATTCACCCCTCCACTTT
abundance: .; j_gene: TRBJ2-1; d_gene: TRBD1; v_gene: TRBV12-3/TRBV12-4; CDR3aa: CASSLIPDRDEFF; CDR3nt: TGTGCCAGCAGTTTAATCCCTGACAGGGACGAGTTCTTC
abundance: .; j_gene: TRBJ2-5; d_gene: .; v_gene: TRBV11-2; CDR3aa: CASSGGRGPETQYF; CDR3nt: TGTGCCAGCAGCGGGGGCAGGGGTCCAGAGACCCAGTACTTC
abundance: .; j_gene: TRBJ1-2; d_gene: .; v_gene: TRBV7-9; CDR3aa: CASSSKGGQSYGYTF; CDR3nt: TGTGCCAGCAGCTCTAAAGGGGGACAAAGCTATGGCTACACCTTC
abundance: .; j_gene: TRBJ1-1; d_gene: .; v_gene: TRBV10-3; CDR3aa: CAIRTPNTEAFF; CDR3nt: TGTGCCATCAGAACACCGAACACTGAAGCTTTCTTT
abundance: .; j_gene: TRBJ2-5; d_gene: .; v_gene: TRBV7-2; CDR3aa: CASSLEWETQYF; CDR3nt: TGTGCCAGCAGCTTGGAGTGGGAGACCCAGTACTTC
abundance: .; j_gene: TRBJ2-2; d_gene: .; v_gene: TRBV6-5; CDR3aa: CASSYAENTGELFF; CDR3nt: TGTGCCAGCAGTTACGCGGAGAACACCGGGGAGCTGTTTTTT
abundance: once; j_gene: TRBJ2-1; d_gene: .; v_gene: TRBV9; CDR3aa: CASSPHRYSYNEQFF; CDR3nt: TGTGCCAGCAGCCCCCATAGATACTCCTACAATGAGCAGTTCTTC
abundance: .; j_gene: TRBJ2-7; d_gene: .; v_gene: TRBV5-6; CDR3aa: CASTSVGAHEQYF; CDR3nt: TGTGCCAGCACCTCGGTGGGGGCCCACGAGCAGTACTTC
abundance: few; j_gene: TRBJ2-2; d_gene: TRBD2; v_gene: TRBV3-1/TRBV3-2; CDR3aa: CASSPLAGDTGELFF; CDR3nt: TGTGCCAGCAGCCCTCTAGCGGGGGACACCGGGGAGCTGTTTTTT
abundance: .; j_gene: TRBJ2-3; d_gene: TRBD2; v_gene: TRBV7-9; CDR3aa: CASSPGLAGGADTQYF; CDR3nt: TGTGCCAGCAGCCCGGGACTAGCGGGGGGTGCAGATACGCAGTATTTT
abundance: .; j_gene: TRBJ1-3; d_gene: TRBD1; v_gene: TRBV9; CDR3aa: CASSRGQSHLGGNTIYF; CDR3nt: TGTGCCAGCAGCCGGGGACAGAGTCACTTGGGTGGAAACACCATATATTTT
abundance: .; j_gene: TRBJ1-2; d_gene: .; v_gene: TRBV19; CDR3aa: CASSTGSWGYGYTF; CDR3nt: TGTGCCAGTAGTACGGGATCCTGGGGCTATGGCTACACCTTC
abundance: .; j_gene: TRBJ2-1; d_gene: TRBD1; v_gene: TRBV7-9; CDR3aa: CASSARDRDGGNEQFF; CDR3nt: TGTGCCAGCAGCGCCCGGGACAGGGACGGAGGGAATGAGCAGTTCTTC
abundance: .; j_gene: TRBJ1-6; d_gene: .; v_gene: TRBV19; CDR3aa: CASSMRGKNSPLHF; CDR3nt: TGTGCCAGTAGTATGCGGGGTAAGAATTCACCCCTCCACTTT
abundance: .; j_gene: TRBJ2-1; d_gene: TRBD1; v_gene: TRBV27; CDR3aa: CASSYRDRLNEQFF; CDR3nt: TGTGCCAGCAGTTACCGGGACAGGCTCAATGAGCAGTTCTTC
abundance: .; j_gene: TRBJ2-7; d_gene: TRBD1; v_gene: TRBV7-2; CDR3aa: CASSLDGQGYEQYF; CDR3nt: TGTGCCAGCAGCTTAGACGGACAGGGTTACGAGCAGTACTTC
abundance: .; j_gene: TRBJ2-2; d_gene: .; v_gene: TRBV7-3; CDR3aa: CASSPGVPIAGELFF; CDR3nt: TGTGCCAGCAGCCCCGGGGTGCCGATCGCCGGGGAGCTGTTTTTT
abundance: few; j_gene: TRBJ2-2; d_gene: .; v_gene: TRBV4-2; CDR3aa: CASSQGGRNTGELFF; CDR3nt: TGTGCCAGCAGCCAAGGAGGGCGGAACACCGGGGAGCTGTTTTTT
abundance: .; j_gene: TRBJ1-5; d_gene: .; v_gene: TRBV6-5; CDR3aa: CASKRVGIQPQHF; CDR3nt: TGTGCCAGCAAGAGGGTCGGCATTCAGCCCCAGCATTTT
abundance: .; j_gene: TRBJ1-1; d_gene: TRBD1; v_gene: TRBV6-5; CDR3aa: CASGRDRGGAEAFF; CDR3nt: TGTGCCAGCGGGAGGGACAGGGGAGGCGCTGAAGCTTTCTTT
abundance: .; j_gene: TRBJ1-2; d_gene: TRBD1; v_gene: TRBV5-1; CDR3aa: CASSLAITGGPPNYGYTF; CDR3nt: TGCGCCAGCAGCTTGGCCATCACAGGGGGACCCCCCAACTATGGCTACACCTTC
abundance: .; j_gene: TRBJ2-5; d_gene: TRBD1; v_gene: TRBV7-2; CDR3aa: CASSPQGTGTQYF; CDR3nt: TGTGCCAGCAGCCCCCAAGGGACAGGGACCCAGTACTTC
abundance: once; j_gene: TRBJ2-7; d_gene: TRBD1; v_gene: TRBV5-1; CDR3aa: CASSWQQGAGEQYF; CDR3nt: TGCGCCAGCAGCTGGCAACAGGGGGCGGGCGAGCAGTACTTC
abundance: .; j_gene: TRBJ1-1; d_gene: TRBD1; v_gene: TRBV9; CDR3aa: CASSVRTGQNTEAFF; CDR3nt: TGTGCCAGCAGCGTGCGGACAGGGCAAAACACTGAAGCTTTCTTT
abundance: .; j_gene: TRBJ2-1; d_gene: .; v_gene: TRBV2; CDR3aa: CASSFGQPSNEQFF; CDR3nt: TGTGCCAGCAGCTTCGGACAACCATCCAATGAGCAGTTCTTC
abundance: .; j_gene: TRBJ1-3; d_gene: .; v_gene: TRBV19; CDR3aa: CASFTGAAGNTIYF; CDR3nt: TGTGCCAGCTTCACGGGAGCGGCTGGAAACACCATATATTTT
abundance: .; j_gene: TRBJ1-5; d_gene: .; v_gene: TRBV28; CDR3aa: CASRESNQPQHF; CDR3nt: TGTGCCAGCCGAGAGAGCAATCAGCCCCAGCATTTT
abundance: .; j_gene: TRBJ2-5; d_gene: .; v_gene: TRBV7-3; CDR3aa: CASSLAGAPQETQYF; CDR3nt: TGTGCCAGCAGCTTAGCAGGGGCCCCCCAAGAGACCCAGTACTTC
abundance: .; j_gene: TRBJ2-1; d_gene: TRBD2; v_gene: TRBV5-4; CDR3aa: CASSFNSGSSEFF; CDR3nt: TGTGCCAGCAGTTTCAATAGCGGGAGTTCGGAGTTCTTC
abundance: .; j_gene: TRBJ1-6; d_gene: .; v_gene: TRBV28; CDR3aa: CASRKTSGHLNNSPLHF; CDR3nt: TGTGCCAGCAGAAAGACATCCGGACACTTAAATAATTCACCCCTCCACTTT
abundance: .; j_gene: TRBJ2-2; d_gene: .; v_gene: TRBV19; CDR3aa: CASRTGANTGELFF; CDR3nt: TGTGCCAGTAGAACCGGGGCGAACACCGGGGAGCTGTTTTTT
abundance: .; j_gene: TRBJ1-5; d_gene: .; v_gene: TRBV25-1; CDR3aa: CASSEWEGSQPQHF; CDR3nt: TGTGCCAGCAGTGAATGGGAGGGTAGCCAGCCCCAGCATTTT
abundance: once; j_gene: TRBJ2-6; d_gene: TRBD1; v_gene: TRBV28; CDR3aa: CASREVTGGAGANVLTF; CDR3nt: TGTGCCAGCAGAGAGGTGACAGGGGGAGCTGGGGCCAACGTCCTGACTTTC
abundance: .; j_gene: TRBJ2-5; d_gene: .; v_gene: TRBV10-3; CDR3aa: CAIGPTDRKETQYF; CDR3nt: TGTGCCATCGGTCCGACCGACAGGAAAGAGACCCAGTACTTC
abundance: .; j_gene: TRBJ1-3; d_gene: .; v_gene: TRBV7-8; CDR3aa: CASSSGRGQSTIYF; CDR3nt: TGTGCCAGCAGCTCGGGCAGGGGCCAAAGCACCATATATTTT
abundance: few; j_gene: TRBJ1-2; d_gene: TRBD1; v_gene: TRBV24-1; CDR3aa: CATSDTDYPGTGGFGGYTF; CDR3nt: TGTGCCACCAGTGACACAGATTACCCCGGGACAGGGGGCTTTGGAGGCTACACCTTC
abundance: .; j_gene: TRBJ1-2; d_gene: TRBD1; v_gene: TRBV7-9; CDR3aa: CASSQQGAAGYTF; CDR3nt: TGTGCCAGCAGCCAGCAGGGGGCCGCTGGCTACACCTTC
abundance: .; j_gene: TRBJ1-5; d_gene: .; v_gene: TRBV5-6; CDR3aa: CASSLSGLQPQHF; CDR3nt: TGTGCCAGCAGCTTGTCAGGGCTTCAGCCCCAGCATTTT